A selection of T cell receptor beta chains follows, all from one sample in a study of regulatory T cells in long-lasting Graves disease. One entry per CDR3 protein, called by TCRdb with MiXCR from the multiplex PCR reads. The sample gives about 340,000 distinct CDR3 sequences, about 19% of which show up once; around 30% is in the top ten. The input for sequencing was peripheral blood mononuclear cells (PBMCs), taken when the disease was refractory, from a patient treated with antithyroid drugs. These TCRs come from a female donor with Graves disease. CDR3s include the opening cysteine and the closing phenylalanine or tryptophan. Fields, in order: J gene, V gene, D gene, clone size, CDR3 protein, CDR3 DNA. D genes are given only for firm matches. For some rows the clone size is stated as once, few or many, or as a class when expanded; others skip it.

j_call: TRBJ2-3; v_call: TRBV10-3; d_call: .; clone_size: .; cdr3_aa: CAISVRYTDTQYF; cdr3_nt: TGTGCCATCAGTGTCAGATACACAGATACGCAGTATTTT
j_call: TRBJ1-5; v_call: TRBV27; d_call: .; clone_size: .; cdr3_aa: CASSLGHGNQPQHF; cdr3_nt: TGTGCCAGCAGTTTAGGGCATGGCAATCAGCCCCAGCATTTT
j_call: TRBJ1-4; v_call: TRBV5-1; d_call: .; clone_size: few; cdr3_aa: CASSLSNEKLFF; cdr3_nt: TGCGCCAGCAGCTTGTCTAATGAAAAACTGTTTTTT
j_call: TRBJ1-5; v_call: TRBV5-1; d_call: .; clone_size: .; cdr3_aa: CASSLAAWGAGQPQHF; cdr3_nt: TGCGCCAGCAGCTTGGCGGCGTGGGGGGCAGGGCAGCCCCAGCATTTT
j_call: TRBJ1-4; v_call: TRBV7-9; d_call: TRBD1; clone_size: many; cdr3_aa: CASSGTGDEKLFF; cdr3_nt: TGTGCCAGCAGCGGGACAGGGGACGAAAAACTGTTTTTT
j_call: TRBJ2-7; v_call: TRBV15; d_call: .; clone_size: .; cdr3_aa: CATSRDIVTYEQYF; cdr3_nt: TGTGCCACCAGCAGAGATATTGTTACCTACGAGCAGTACTTC
j_call: TRBJ1-3; v_call: TRBV7-9; d_call: .; clone_size: .; cdr3_aa: CASSLEVGNTIYF; cdr3_nt: TGTGCCAGCAGCTTAGAGGTGGGAAACACCATATATTTT
j_call: TRBJ1-2; v_call: TRBV11-1; d_call: TRBD1; clone_size: many; cdr3_aa: CASSVDGQGVPPAF; cdr3_nt: TGTGCCAGCAGCGTGGATGGACAGGGGGTCCCACCGGCCTTC
j_call: TRBJ2-7; v_call: TRBV2; d_call: TRBD1; clone_size: many; cdr3_aa: CASSDPGQGAYEQYF; cdr3_nt: TGTGCCAGCAGTGACCCTGGACAGGGTGCCTACGAGCAGTACTTC
j_call: TRBJ1-1; v_call: TRBV9; d_call: .; clone_size: .; cdr3_aa: CASSVGWGKTEAFF; cdr3_nt: TGTGCCAGCAGCGTAGGTTGGGGTAAGACTGAAGCTTTCTTT
j_call: TRBJ2-5; v_call: TRBV28; d_call: .; clone_size: many; cdr3_aa: CASSTGTPQETQYF; cdr3_nt: TGTGCCAGCAGTACCGGGACTCCTCAAGAGACCCAGTACTTC
j_call: TRBJ2-7; v_call: TRBV11-2; d_call: .; clone_size: many; cdr3_aa: CASSFSGEQYF; cdr3_nt: TGTGCCAGCAGCTTTTCCGGGGAGCAGTACTTC
j_call: TRBJ2-7; v_call: TRBV7-2; d_call: .; clone_size: .; cdr3_aa: CASSQTVGRSYEQYF; cdr3_nt: TGTGCCAGCAGCCAGACAGTGGGGAGATCCTACGAGCAGTACTTC
j_call: TRBJ1-1; v_call: TRBV12-5; d_call: .; clone_size: few; cdr3_aa: CASGLVGFGAFF; cdr3_nt: TGTGCTAGTGGTTTGGTAGGGTTCGGCGCTTTCTTT
j_call: TRBJ2-5; v_call: TRBV7-9; d_call: TRBD2; clone_size: .; cdr3_aa: CASSRLGGASGETQYF; cdr3_nt: TGTGCCAGCAGCCGTCTCGGGGGGGCATCCGGAGAGACCCAGTACTTC
j_call: TRBJ2-5; v_call: TRBV20-1; d_call: .; clone_size: many; cdr3_aa: CSARDLRQETQYF; cdr3_nt: TGCAGTGCTAGAGATCTCAGGCAAGAGACCCAGTACTTC
j_call: TRBJ1-2; v_call: TRBV4-1; d_call: .; clone_size: .; cdr3_aa: CASSQRTVNYGYTF; cdr3_nt: TGCGCCAGCAGCCAAAGGACAGTAAACTATGGCTACACCTTC
j_call: TRBJ1-5; v_call: TRBV5-6; d_call: .; clone_size: few; cdr3_aa: CASSSLLDRRYSNQPQHF; cdr3_nt: TGTGCCAGCAGCTCGCTACTGGACCGGCGATATAGCAATCAGCCCCAGCATTTT
j_call: TRBJ2-3; v_call: TRBV6-1; d_call: TRBD2; clone_size: .; cdr3_aa: CASSPLAGSTDTQYF; cdr3_nt: TGTGCCAGCAGCCCTCTAGCGGGAAGCACAGATACGCAGTATTTT
j_call: TRBJ2-2; v_call: TRBV29-1; d_call: TRBD1; clone_size: few; cdr3_aa: CSARKTGVGELFF; cdr3_nt: TGCAGCGCCCGTAAGACAGGGGTCGGGGAGCTGTTTTTT
j_call: TRBJ2-5; v_call: TRBV7-3; d_call: .; clone_size: many; cdr3_aa: CASSLMAGSRETQYF; cdr3_nt: TGTGCCAGCAGCTTAATGGCGGGATCTCGGGAGACCCAGTACTTC
j_call: TRBJ2-7; v_call: TRBV12-3/TRBV12-4; d_call: .; clone_size: many; cdr3_aa: CASSFGRGVSYEQYF; cdr3_nt: TGTGCCAGCAGTTTCGGGCGAGGGGTCTCCTACGAGCAGTACTTC
j_call: TRBJ1-2; v_call: TRBV4-3; d_call: .; clone_size: .; cdr3_aa: CASSQVPSDGTYGYTF; cdr3_nt: TGCGCCAGCAGCCAAGTCCCCTCGGACGGGACATATGGCTACACCTTC
j_call: TRBJ1-2; v_call: TRBV9; d_call: .; clone_size: few; cdr3_aa: CASSSRTARKDGYTF; cdr3_nt: TGTGCCAGCAGCTCCCGGACTGCCAGGAAGGATGGCTACACCTTC
j_call: TRBJ2-5; v_call: TRBV28; d_call: TRBD2; clone_size: many; cdr3_aa: CASPPGTRNWETQYF; cdr3_nt: TGTGCCAGCCCCCCAGGGACTAGGAATTGGGAGACCCAGTACTTC
j_call: TRBJ2-7; v_call: TRBV2; d_call: .; clone_size: .; cdr3_aa: CASSASLGHEQYF; cdr3_nt: TGTGCCAGCAGCGCCTCCTTAGGGCACGAGCAGTACTTC
j_call: TRBJ1-4; v_call: TRBV15; d_call: .; clone_size: few; cdr3_aa: CATSRDLPPLGGGKLFF; cdr3_nt: TGTGCCACCAGCAGAGATCTCCCCCCCCTGGGGGGCGGAAAACTGTTTTTT
j_call: TRBJ1-2; v_call: TRBV12-3/TRBV12-4; d_call: TRBD1; clone_size: many; cdr3_aa: CASSLQGDGYTF; cdr3_nt: TGTGCCAGCAGTTTGCAGGGGGATGGCTACACCTTC
j_call: TRBJ1-2; v_call: TRBV12-3/TRBV12-4; d_call: .; clone_size: many; cdr3_aa: CASSPRDTLSRLWGYTF; cdr3_nt: TGTGCCAGCAGTCCTCGCGACACATTATCAAGGTTGTGGGGCTACACCTTC
j_call: TRBJ1-5; v_call: TRBV4-1; d_call: .; clone_size: .; cdr3_aa: CASSQDRFPGNQPQHF; cdr3_nt: TGCGCCAGCAGCCAAGATAGGTTCCCGGGCAATCAGCCCCAGCATTTT
j_call: TRBJ1-2; v_call: TRBV6-1; d_call: .; clone_size: .; cdr3_aa: CASREIGVLGGGYTF; cdr3_nt: TGTGCCAGCAGGGAAATAGGGGTTTTAGGAGGGGGCTACACCTTC
j_call: TRBJ1-5; v_call: TRBV7-9; d_call: .; clone_size: many; cdr3_aa: CASSATGAGNQPQHF; cdr3_nt: TGTGCCAGCAGCGCTACTGGGGCCGGCAATCAGCCCCAGCATTTT
j_call: TRBJ1-2; v_call: TRBV24-1; d_call: .; clone_size: few; cdr3_aa: CATSDGRGIDYGYTF; cdr3_nt: TGTGCCACCAGTGACGGCAGGGGAATTGACTATGGCTACACCTTC
j_call: TRBJ1-6; v_call: TRBV12-3/TRBV12-4; d_call: TRBD1; clone_size: .; cdr3_aa: CASRGPGQNNSPLHF; cdr3_nt: TGTGCCAGCAGGGGCCCGGGACAGAATAATTCACCCCTCCACTTT
j_call: TRBJ2-3; v_call: TRBV2; d_call: TRBD2; clone_size: .; cdr3_aa: CASSSTLAASFGDTQYF; cdr3_nt: TGTGCCAGCAGCTCTACACTAGCGGCGTCCTTTGGGGATACGCAGTATTTT
j_call: TRBJ2-4; v_call: TRBV5-5; d_call: .; clone_size: few; cdr3_aa: CASSLIADLAKNIQYF; cdr3_nt: TGTGCCAGCAGCTTGATTGCGGACCTAGCCAAAAACATTCAGTACTTC
j_call: TRBJ1-5; v_call: TRBV10-2; d_call: .; clone_size: .; cdr3_aa: CASSGIQGGSNQPQHF; cdr3_nt: TGCGCCAGCAGTGGTATCCAGGGCGGTAGCAATCAGCCCCAGCATTTT
j_call: TRBJ1-5; v_call: TRBV7-2; d_call: .; clone_size: once; cdr3_aa: CASSFNTGRGQPQHF; cdr3_nt: TGTGCCAGCAGCTTCAATACAGGGCGGGGGCAGCCCCAGCATTTT
j_call: TRBJ2-5; v_call: TRBV11-2; d_call: TRBD2; clone_size: many; cdr3_aa: CASSFSGGETQYF; cdr3_nt: TGTGCCAGCAGCTTTTCGGGGGGTGAGACCCAGTACTTC
j_call: TRBJ1-6; v_call: TRBV6-1; d_call: TRBD1; clone_size: .; cdr3_aa: CASTLIPLGTGGTNSPLHF; cdr3_nt: TGTGCCAGCACCCTAATCCCTTTAGGGACAGGGGGTACGAATTCACCCCTCCACTTT
j_call: TRBJ1-4; v_call: TRBV4-3; d_call: TRBD1; clone_size: many; cdr3_aa: CASSQDGTGNEKLFF; cdr3_nt: TGCGCCAGCAGCCAAGATGGGACAGGGAATGAAAAACTGTTTTTT
j_call: TRBJ1-1; v_call: TRBV18; d_call: .; clone_size: .; cdr3_aa: CASSLSQGRGGTEAFF; cdr3_nt: TGTGCCAGCTCCCTGTCGCAGGGACGGGGGGGTACTGAAGCTTTCTTT
j_call: TRBJ2-1; v_call: TRBV7-2; d_call: .; clone_size: .; cdr3_aa: CASSLGGGGQNEQFF; cdr3_nt: TGTGCCAGCAGCTTAGGTGGAGGGGGCCAGAATGAGCAGTTCTTC
j_call: TRBJ1-5; v_call: TRBV18; d_call: TRBD1; clone_size: .; cdr3_aa: CASSPWDRGRGGNQPQHF; cdr3_nt: TGTGCCAGCTCACCGTGGGACAGGGGGCGAGGTGGCAATCAGCCCCAGCATTTT
j_call: TRBJ2-7; v_call: TRBV12-3/TRBV12-4; d_call: .; clone_size: many; cdr3_aa: CASSSGAGYEQYF; cdr3_nt: TGTGCCAGCAGTTCAGGGGCCGGCTACGAGCAGTACTTC
j_call: TRBJ1-5; v_call: TRBV6-1; d_call: TRBD1; clone_size: many; cdr3_aa: CASSDRDRVYQPQHF; cdr3_nt: TGTGCCAGCAGCGACCGGGACAGGGTGTATCAGCCCCAGCATTTT
j_call: TRBJ2-3; v_call: TRBV9; d_call: TRBD2; clone_size: .; cdr3_aa: CASSPPQRGAPVTQYF; cdr3_nt: TGTGCCAGCAGCCCCCCCCAGCGGGGGGCCCCCGTCACGCAGTATTTT
j_call: TRBJ2-1; v_call: TRBV30; d_call: TRBD2; clone_size: once; cdr3_aa: CAWSVHGLAGGNEQFF; cdr3_nt: TGTGCCTGGAGTGTACACGGACTAGCGGGGGGTAATGAGCAGTTCTTC
j_call: TRBJ2-7; v_call: TRBV20-1; d_call: TRBD1; clone_size: .; cdr3_aa: CSAEDRGRSYEQYF; cdr3_nt: TGCAGTGCAGAAGACAGGGGGCGAAGCTACGAGCAGTACTTC
j_call: TRBJ1-1; v_call: TRBV10-3; d_call: TRBD1; clone_size: many; cdr3_aa: CAISDMGQGLKEAFF; cdr3_nt: TGTGCCATCAGTGATATGGGACAGGGATTAAAAGAAGCTTTCTTT